The next 13 T cell receptor beta chains were all read from a single sample in a study of OX40 agonist ivuxolimab in advanced cancers. TCRdb's copy holds only in-frame clones and misses some; the assay was immunoSEQ multiplex PCR. The table shows over 150,000 clones, with roughly 92% occurring only once. The sequenced sample was CD4+ or CD8+ T cells sorted from blood, obtained in a trial of the OX40 agonist ivuxolimab. These TCRs come from an adult with an advanced solid tumor such as melanoma, head and neck, liver or kidney cancer.

V and J are TRBV11-2 and TRBJ2-1; 8 bases agree with TRBD2. With V trimmed by 0 bases and J by 11 bases, 3 bases remained unmatched. Germline CDR1 is SGHAT and CDR2 is FQNNGV. CDR3 length: 13 residues. The CDR3 sequence is CASSLEAGGKQFF. The CDR3 bases are TGTGCCAGCAGCTTAGAGGCGGGAGGAAAGCAGTTCTTC.

This chain connects TRBV7-2 to TRBJ2-3; D is undetermined. Germline values: CDR1 SGHTA, CDR2 FQGNSA. Between the trimmed V and J ends, which lost 6 bases and 6 bases, there was a span of 10 bases. This CDR3 has 12 residues. CDR3 residues: CASSPSHDTQYF. In DNA, the CDR3 is TGTGCCAGCAGTCCTTCGCATGATACGCAGTATTTT.

This chain links TRBV5-5 with TRBJ2-7; 8 nucleotides agree with TRBD2. The CDR3 sequence is 15 residues long. V lost 0 bases to trimming and J lost 0 bases; unmatched junction nucleotides: 2. The V gene's germline CDR1 is SGHKS and CDR2 YYEKEE (reference sequence). CDR3 bases: TGTGCCAGCAGCTTGGCTGGGACTAGCTCCTACGAGCAGTACTTC. This encodes CASSLAGTSSYEQYF.

The chain has TRBV5-4 and TRBJ2-1; no definite D call. The germline V gene encodes CDR1 SGHNT and CDR2 YYREEE (reference sequence). V dropped 2 bases and J dropped 8 bases, with 11 bases sitting between them. The CDR3 contains 13 residues. The CDR3 is CASSFLGLDEQFF. The CDR3 nucleotides are TGTGCCAGCAGCTTCCTGGGATTAGATGAGCAGTTCTTC.

As concerns this clone: Compared with germline, one end of the junction differs, possibly owing to a read error. This chain connects TRBV7-2 to TRBJ2-1, with D uncertain. The CDR3 is made up of 13 amino acids. Germline assignment: CDR1 SGHTA and CDR2 FQGNSA. CDR3 nucleotides: TGTGTCAGCAGCTTAATGGGTGGCTCTAGATGGTTCTTC. Protein product: CVSSLMGGSRWFF. Supplemented by reference TRBV7-2 and TRBJ2-1, the full variable domain reads GAGVSQSPSNKVTEKGKDVELRCDPISGHTALYWYRQSLGQGLEFLIYFQGNSAPDKSGLPSDRFSAERTGGSVSTLTIQRTQQEDSAVYLCVSSLMGGSRWFFGPGTRLTVL.

The chain has TRBV12-5 and TRBJ2-3, with 7 bases aligning to TRBD1. Per the germline V gene, CDR1 is LGHNT and CDR2 is FRNRAP. This CDR3 region has 16 residues. V gave up 7 bases and J gave up 2 bases; unmatched junction bases: 12. The CDR3 coding sequence is TGTGCTAGTGACCCAGAGGGGGACAGTTACACAGATACGCAGTATTTT. This gives the protein CASDPEGDSYTDTQYF.

CDR3 amino acids: CASSESGTGVADTQYF. CDR3 DNA sequence: TGCGCCAGCAGTGAGTCGGGGACAGGGGTCGCAGATACGCAGTATTTT. This chain links TRBV10-1 with TRBJ2-3, with 10 bases that match TRBD1. Germline V gene sequence: CDR1 WNHNN, CDR2 SYGVQD (reference sequence). Trimming took 0 bases from V and 4 from J; bases not matched to a gene: 4. The CDR3 has 16 amino acids.

This clone came up once. The rearrangement joins TRBV9 to TRBJ2-2; D is perhaps TRBD1 (5 bases). From germline, CDR1 is SGDLS and CDR2 YYNGEE. The V gene lost 4 bases and the J gene lost 7 bases, with 17 bases spanning the gap. The CDR3 has 15 amino acids. CDR3 nucleotides: TGTGCCAGCAGCCCCCCGACGGGCAGGGTCGGGGAGCTGTTTTTT. Its protein is CASSPPTGRVGELFF.

The chain couples TRBV27 to TRBJ1-2; possible D gene TRBD1, 5 bases. Germline V gene data show CDR1 as MNHEY and CDR2 as SMNVEV (reference sequence). V shed 0 bases and J shed 1 base, with 15 bases lying between them. The CDR3 totals 17 residues. The CDR3 loop is CASSLSLGGTLNYGYTF. The CDR3 DNA is TGTGCCAGCAGTTTATCGTTGGGGGGAACCCTTAACTATGGCTACACCTTC.

The chain carries TRBV28 and TRBJ2-7, with 7 bases identical to TRBD2. CDR3 length equals 13 residues. V gave up 9 bases and J gave up 2 bases; unmatched junction bases: 7. Germline-derived CDR1 and CDR2 are MDHEN and SYDVKM. In nucleotides, the CDR3 is TGTGCCAGTACTAGCGTGGGGCCCTACGAGCAGTACTTC. Its protein product is CASTSVGPYEQYF.

The chain recombines TRBV5-1 with TRBJ1-2; D gene uncertain. Trimming took 0 bases from V and 4 from J, leaving 10 bases between them. The CDR3 length is 14 residues. Germline V gene sequence: CDR1 SGHRS, CDR2 YFSETQ. CDR3 protein: CASSLDPGSYGYTF. The CDR3 DNA sequence: TGCGCCAGCAGCTTGGACCCGGGAAGCTATGGCTACACCTTC.

V gene TRBV11-2 combines with J gene TRBJ2-5, with 11 bases matching TRBD2. This CDR3 comprises 18 residues. V gave up 5 bases and J gave up 2 bases; unmatched junction bases: 13. In germline, CDR1 is SGHAT, CDR2 FQNNGV. The CDR3 reads CASSPWGASGGTQETQYF. CDR3 nucleotides: TGTGCCAGCAGCCCCTGGGGGGCTAGCGGGGGGACTCAAGAGACCCAGTACTTC. Variable domain in full (rest from reference TRBV11-2 and TRBJ2-5): EAGVAQSPRYKIIEKRQSVAFWCNPISGHATLYWYQQILGQGPKLLIQFQNNGVVDDSQLPKDRFSAERLKGVDSTLKIQPAKLEDSAVYLCASSPWGASGGTQETQYFGPGTRLLVL.

This clone was observed once. The chain has TRBV5-6 and TRBJ1-3; D is unresolved. Trimming stripped 0 bases from V and 1 base from J, with 5 bases between. CDR1 is SGHDT, CDR2 YYEEEE, per germline. The CDR3 has 14 amino acids. DNA for the CDR3: TGTGCCAGCAGCTTGGTAGGGTCTGGAAACACCATATATTTT. Protein sequence: CASSLVGSGNTIYF.